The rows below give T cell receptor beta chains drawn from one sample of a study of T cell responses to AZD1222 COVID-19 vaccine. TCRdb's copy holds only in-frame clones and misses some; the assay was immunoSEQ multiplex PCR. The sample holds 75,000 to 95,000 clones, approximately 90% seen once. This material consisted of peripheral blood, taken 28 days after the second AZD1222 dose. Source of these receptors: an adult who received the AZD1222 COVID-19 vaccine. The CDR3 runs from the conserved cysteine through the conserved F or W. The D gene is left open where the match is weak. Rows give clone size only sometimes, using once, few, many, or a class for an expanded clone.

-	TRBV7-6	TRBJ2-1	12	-	CASSPTRHEQFF	TGTGCCAGCAGCCCAACTAGGCATGAGCAGTTCTTC
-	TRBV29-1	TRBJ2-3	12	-	CSVGLLQDTQYF	TGCAGCGTTGGTTTGCTTCAAGATACGCAGTATTTT
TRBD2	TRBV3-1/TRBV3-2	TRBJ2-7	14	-	CASSHLSGIYEQYF	TGTGCCAGCAGCCATCTGAGCGGGATCTACGAGCAGTACTTC
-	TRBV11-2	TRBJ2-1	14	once	CASSPEDQRVGQFF	TGTGCCAGCAGCCCGGAGGACCAGCGGGTAGGGCAGTTCTTC
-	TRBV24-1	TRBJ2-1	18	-	CATSDLLYGGLMNNEQFF	TGTGCCACCAGTGATTTGCTATACGGCGGGCTCATGAATAATGAGCAGTTCTTC
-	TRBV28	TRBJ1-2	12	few	CASSSRVYGYTF	TGTGCCAGCAGCTCCCGGGTTTATGGCTACACCTTC
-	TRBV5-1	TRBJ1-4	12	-	CASSPRGEKLFF	TGCGCCAGCAGCCCCAGGGGTGAAAAACTGTTTTTT
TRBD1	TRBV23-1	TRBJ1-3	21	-	CASPKIPSGTGPRQAGNTIYF	TGCGCCAGCCCCAAAATCCCCTCCGGGACAGGGCCTCGGCAAGCTGGAAACACCATATATTTT
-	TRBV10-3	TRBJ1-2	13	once	CAISESIQEGYTF	TGTGCCATCAGTGAGTCGATACAAGAGGGCTACACCTTC
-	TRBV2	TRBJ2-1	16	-	CASLGRVARQYNEQFF	TGTGCCAGCTTAGGCAGGGTGGCTAGACAATACAATGAGCAGTTCTTC
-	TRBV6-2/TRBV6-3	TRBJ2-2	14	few	CASSYSENTGELFF	TGTGCCAGCAGTTACTCGGAGAACACCGGGGAGCTGTTTTTT
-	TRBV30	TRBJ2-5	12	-	CAWISSRETQYF	TGTGCCTGGATCAGTAGCCGAGAGACCCAGTACTTC
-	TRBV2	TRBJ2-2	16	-	CASNEGFGENTGELFF	TGTGCCAGCAATGAGGGGTTTGGAGAAAACACCGGGGAGCTGTTTTTT
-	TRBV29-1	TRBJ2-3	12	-	CSVGGGTDTQYF	TGCAGCGTTGGAGGGGGCACAGATACGCAGTATTTT
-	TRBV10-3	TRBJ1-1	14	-	CAISDHTLNTEAFF	TGTGCCATCAGTGACCACACCTTGAACACTGAAGCTTTCTTT
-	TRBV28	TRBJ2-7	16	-	CASSSPASWSAYEQYF	TGTGCCAGCAGTTCCCCGGCCTCTTGGTCGGCCTACGAGCAGTACTTC
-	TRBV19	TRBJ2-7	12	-	CASSPGWDEQYF	TGTGCCAGTAGTCCGGGATGGGACGAGCAGTACTTC
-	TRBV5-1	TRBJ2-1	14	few	CASSLLGDLGEQFF	TGCGCCAGCAGCTTGTTAGGGGATCTAGGCGAGCAGTTCTTC
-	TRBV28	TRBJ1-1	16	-	CASSSLRGSMNTEAFF	TGTGCCAGCTCTTCTTTGCGGGGATCTATGAACACTGAAGCTTTCTTT
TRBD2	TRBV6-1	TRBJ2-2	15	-	CASSELAGGPGELFF	TGTGCCAGCAGTGAACTAGCGGGAGGGCCCGGGGAGCTGTTTTTT
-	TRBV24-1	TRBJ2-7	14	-	CATSKTGTTHEQYF	TGTGCCACCAGTAAGACAGGAACTACCCACGAGCAGTACTTC
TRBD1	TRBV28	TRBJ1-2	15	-	CASSSQGQGTYGYTF	TGTGCCAGCAGCTCTCAGGGACAGGGCACCTATGGCTACACCTTC
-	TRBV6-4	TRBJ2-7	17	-	CASSDPLLDRRSYEQYF	TGTGCCAGCAGTGACCCATTATTAGACAGGCGCTCCTACGAGCAGTACTTC
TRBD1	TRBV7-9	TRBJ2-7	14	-	CASSFRDRGNKQYF	TGTGCCAGCAGCTTCCGGGACAGGGGGAATAAGCAGTACTTC
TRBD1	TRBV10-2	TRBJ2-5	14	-	CASSITGGSETQYF	TGCGCCAGCAGTATTACAGGGGGTTCTGAGACCCAGTACTTC
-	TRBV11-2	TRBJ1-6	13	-	CASSPEHGSPLHF	TGTGCCAGCAGCCCTGAGCATGGTTCACCCCTCCACTTT
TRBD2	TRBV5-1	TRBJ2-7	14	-	CASSPRDYRYEQYF	TGCGCCAGCAGCCCCCGGGACTACAGATACGAGCAGTACTTC
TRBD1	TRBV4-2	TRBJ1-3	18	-	CASSPRQGLRPSGNTIYF	TGTGCCAGCAGCCCCCGACAGGGGTTGAGACCCTCTGGAAACACCATATATTTT
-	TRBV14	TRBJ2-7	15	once	CASSPPGRGHYEQYF	TGTGCCAGCAGCCCGCCGGGACGGGGACATTACGAGCAGTACTTC
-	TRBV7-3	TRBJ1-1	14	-	CASSQTTGNTEAFF	TGTGCCAGCAGTCAAACGACAGGGAACACTGAAGCTTTCTTT
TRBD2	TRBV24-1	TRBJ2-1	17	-	CATSDLGLAGGGREQFF	TGTGCCACCAGTGATCTAGGACTAGCGGGAGGTGGTAGGGAGCAGTTCTTC
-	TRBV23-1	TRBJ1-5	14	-	CASTTGPLNQPQHF	TGCGCCAGCACCACGGGACCGCTCAATCAGCCCCAGCATTTT
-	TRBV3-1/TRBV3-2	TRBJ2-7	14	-	CASSQQGFLYEQYF	TGTGCCAGCAGCCAACAGGGATTCTTGTACGAGCAGTACTTC
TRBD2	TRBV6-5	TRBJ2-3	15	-	CASSLLAGETDTQYF	TGTGCCAGCAGTCTACTAGCGGGAGAGACAGATACGCAGTATTTT
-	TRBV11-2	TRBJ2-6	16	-	CASSSTQGGGANVLTF	TGTGCCAGCAGCTCAACCCAGGGAGGTGGGGCCAACGTCCTGACTTTC
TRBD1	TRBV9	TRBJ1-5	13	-	CASSVAGGQPQHF	TGTGCCAGCAGCGTAGCAGGGGGTCAGCCCCAGCATTTT
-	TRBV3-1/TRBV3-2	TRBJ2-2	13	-	CASSQGAHGELFF	TGTGCCAGCAGCCAGGGGGCCCACGGGGAGCTGTTTTTT
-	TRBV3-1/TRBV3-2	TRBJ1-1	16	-	CASSQDFGGGGTEAFF	TGTGCCAGCAGCCAAGACTTCGGTGGGGGGGGGACTGAAGCTTTCTTT
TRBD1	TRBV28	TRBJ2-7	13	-	CASSSGTGNEQYF	TGTGCCAGCAGTTCCGGGACAGGCAACGAGCAGTACTTC
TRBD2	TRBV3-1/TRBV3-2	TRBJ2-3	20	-	CASSQDLGTSGSTSTDTQYF	TGTGCCAGCAGCCAAGATTTGGGGACTAGCGGATCAACTAGCACAGATACGCAGTATTTT
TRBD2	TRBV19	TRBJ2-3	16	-	CASSISGGRATDTQYF	TGTGCCAGTAGTATCAGTGGCGGGAGGGCGACAGATACGCAGTATTTT
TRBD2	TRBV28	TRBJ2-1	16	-	CASSLLGLASHNEQFF	TGTGCCAGCAGTTTATTGGGACTAGCGAGCCACAATGAGCAGTTCTTC
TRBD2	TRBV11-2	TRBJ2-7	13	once	CASSLGLVYEQYF	TGTGCCAGCAGCCTAGGACTAGTCTACGAGCAGTACTTC
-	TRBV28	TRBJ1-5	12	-	CASSLNGQPQHF	TGTGCCAGCAGTTTAAACGGCCAGCCCCAGCATTTT
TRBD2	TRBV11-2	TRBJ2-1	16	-	CASSSSGTSGYNEQFF	TGTGCCAGCAGCTCCTCCGGGACTAGCGGCTACAATGAGCAGTTCTTC
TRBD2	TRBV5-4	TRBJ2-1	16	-	CASSQGTSGRAGEQFF	TGTGCCAGCAGCCAAGGGACTAGCGGGAGGGCCGGTGAGCAGTTCTTC
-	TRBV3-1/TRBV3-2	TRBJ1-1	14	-	CASSPLGGNTEAFF	TGTGCCAGCAGCCCCCTGGGGGGGAACACTGAAGCTTTCTTT
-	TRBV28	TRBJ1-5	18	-	CASSFPIRTAASNQPQHF	TGTGCCAGCAGTTTCCCGATTCGCACGGCCGCGAGCAATCAGCCCCAGCATTTT
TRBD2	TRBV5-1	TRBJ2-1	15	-	CASSLQTSGYNEQFF	TGCGCCAGCAGCCTCCAGACTAGCGGATACAATGAGCAGTTCTTC
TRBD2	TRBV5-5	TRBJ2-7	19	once	CASSFTPASGNLGSYEQYF	TGTGCCAGCAGCTTTACCCCGGCTAGCGGGAACCTCGGCTCCTACGAGCAGTACTTC
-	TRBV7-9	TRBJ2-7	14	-	CASSLRTGAYEQYF	TGTGCCAGCAGCTTACGGACCGGGGCCTACGAGCAGTACTTC
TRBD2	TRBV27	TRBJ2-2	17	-	CASSKTSGLGVSGELFF	TGTGCCAGCAGCAAGACCTCGGGACTAGGGGTGTCCGGGGAGCTGTTTTTT
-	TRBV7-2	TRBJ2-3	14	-	CASSLETYTDTQYF	TGTGCCAGCAGCTTAGAAACGTACACAGATACGCAGTATTTT
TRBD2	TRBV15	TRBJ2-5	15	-	CATSRASGIGETQYF	TGTGCCACCAGCAGGGCTAGCGGGATTGGGGAGACCCAGTACTTC
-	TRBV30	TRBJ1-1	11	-	CAWGYGAEAFF	TGTGCCTGGGGATACGGGGCTGAAGCTTTCTTT
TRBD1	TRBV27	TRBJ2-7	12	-	CASSNRGYEQYF	TGTGCCAGCAGCAACAGGGGGTACGAGCAGTACTTC
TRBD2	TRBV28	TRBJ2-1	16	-	CASSFGLAGSYNEQFF	TGTGCCAGCAGTTTCGGACTAGCGGGGTCCTACAATGAGCAGTTCTTC
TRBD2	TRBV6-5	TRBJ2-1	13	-	CASWTRGHNEQFF	TGTGCCAGCTGGACTAGAGGACACAATGAGCAGTTCTTC